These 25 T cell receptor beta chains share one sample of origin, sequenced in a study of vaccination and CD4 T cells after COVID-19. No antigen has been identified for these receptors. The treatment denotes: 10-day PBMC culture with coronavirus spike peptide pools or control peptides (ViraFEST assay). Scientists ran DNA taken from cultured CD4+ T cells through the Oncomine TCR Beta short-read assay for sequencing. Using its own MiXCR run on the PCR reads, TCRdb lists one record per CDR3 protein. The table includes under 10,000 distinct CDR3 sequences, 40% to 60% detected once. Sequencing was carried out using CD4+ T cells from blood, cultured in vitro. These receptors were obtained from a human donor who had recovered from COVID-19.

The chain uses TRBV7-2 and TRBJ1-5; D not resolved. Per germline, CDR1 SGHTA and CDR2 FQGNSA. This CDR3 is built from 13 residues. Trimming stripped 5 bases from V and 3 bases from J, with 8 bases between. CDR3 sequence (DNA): TGTGCCAGCAGCCCCGATTACAATCAGCCCCAGCATTTT. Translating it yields CASSPDYNQPQHF.

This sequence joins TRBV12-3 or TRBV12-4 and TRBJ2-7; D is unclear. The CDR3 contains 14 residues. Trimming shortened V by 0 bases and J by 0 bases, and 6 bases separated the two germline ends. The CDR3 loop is CASSLAMRSYEQYF. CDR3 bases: TGTGCCAGCAGTTTAGCTATGCGCTCCTACGAGCAGTACTTC.

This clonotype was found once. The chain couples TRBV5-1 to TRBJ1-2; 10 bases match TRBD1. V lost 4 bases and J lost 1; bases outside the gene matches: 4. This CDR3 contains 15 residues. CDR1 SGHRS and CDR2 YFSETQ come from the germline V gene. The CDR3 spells CASSDGTGDNYGYTF. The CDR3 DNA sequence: TGCGCCAGCAGCGACGGGACAGGGGATAACTATGGCTACACCTTC.

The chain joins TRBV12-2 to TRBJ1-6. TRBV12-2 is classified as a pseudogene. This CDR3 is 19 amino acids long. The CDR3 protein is CASRLAPDPLLRPYSPLHF. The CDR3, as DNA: TGTGCAAGTCGCTTAGCCCCCGACCCACTACTACGACCCTATTCACCCCTCCACTTT.

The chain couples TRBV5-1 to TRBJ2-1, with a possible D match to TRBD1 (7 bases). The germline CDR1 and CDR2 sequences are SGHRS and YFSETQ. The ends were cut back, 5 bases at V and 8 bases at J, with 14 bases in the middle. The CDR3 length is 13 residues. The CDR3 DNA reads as TGCGCCAGCAGACGGCAGGGGGGCGATGAGCAGTTCTTC. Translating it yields CASRRQGGDEQFF.

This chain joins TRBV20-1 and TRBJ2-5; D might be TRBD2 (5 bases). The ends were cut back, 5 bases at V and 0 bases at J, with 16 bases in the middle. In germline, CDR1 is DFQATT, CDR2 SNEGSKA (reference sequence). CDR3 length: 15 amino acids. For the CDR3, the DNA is TGCAGTGCTCGCCGGGCCGCGGAGGACCAAGAGACCCAGTACTTC. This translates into CSARRAAEDQETQYF.

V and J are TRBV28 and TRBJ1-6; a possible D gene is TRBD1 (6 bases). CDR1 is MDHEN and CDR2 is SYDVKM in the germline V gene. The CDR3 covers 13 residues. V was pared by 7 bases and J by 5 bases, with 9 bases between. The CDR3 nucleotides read TGTGCCAGCACTGGACAGCATAATTCACCCCTCCACTTT. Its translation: CASTGQHNSPLHF.

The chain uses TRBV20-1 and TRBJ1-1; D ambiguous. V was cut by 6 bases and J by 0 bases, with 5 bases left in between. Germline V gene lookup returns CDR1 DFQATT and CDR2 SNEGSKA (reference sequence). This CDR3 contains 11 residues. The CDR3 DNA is TGCAGTGCCATGGTGAACACTGAAGCTTTCTTT. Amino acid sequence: CSAMVNTEAFF.

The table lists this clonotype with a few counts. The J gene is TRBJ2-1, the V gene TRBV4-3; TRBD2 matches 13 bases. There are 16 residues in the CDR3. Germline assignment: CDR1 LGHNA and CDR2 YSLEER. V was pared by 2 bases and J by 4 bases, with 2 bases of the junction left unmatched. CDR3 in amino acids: CASSQTLAGGYNEQFF. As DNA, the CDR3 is TGCGCCAGCAGCCAAACACTAGCGGGGGGGTACAATGAGCAGTTCTTC.

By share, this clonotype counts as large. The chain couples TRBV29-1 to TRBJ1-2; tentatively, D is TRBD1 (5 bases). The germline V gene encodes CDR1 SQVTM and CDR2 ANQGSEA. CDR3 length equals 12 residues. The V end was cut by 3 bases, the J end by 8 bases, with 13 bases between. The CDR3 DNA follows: TGCAGCGTTGACCGGGGGGAAGGAGGCTACACCTTC. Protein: CSVDRGEGGYTF.

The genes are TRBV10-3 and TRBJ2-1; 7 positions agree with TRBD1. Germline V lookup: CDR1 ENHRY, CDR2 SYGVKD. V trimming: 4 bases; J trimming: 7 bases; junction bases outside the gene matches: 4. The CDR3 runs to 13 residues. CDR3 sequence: CAISGGQKNEQFF. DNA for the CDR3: TGTGCCATCAGTGGGGGACAGAAAAATGAGCAGTTCTTC.

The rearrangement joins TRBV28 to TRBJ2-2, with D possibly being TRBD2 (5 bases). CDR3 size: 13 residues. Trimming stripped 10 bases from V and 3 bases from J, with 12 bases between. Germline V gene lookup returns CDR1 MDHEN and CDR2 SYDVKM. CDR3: CATPGRDTGELFF. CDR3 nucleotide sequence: TGTGCCACCCCGGGAAGGGACACCGGGGAGCTGTTTTTT.

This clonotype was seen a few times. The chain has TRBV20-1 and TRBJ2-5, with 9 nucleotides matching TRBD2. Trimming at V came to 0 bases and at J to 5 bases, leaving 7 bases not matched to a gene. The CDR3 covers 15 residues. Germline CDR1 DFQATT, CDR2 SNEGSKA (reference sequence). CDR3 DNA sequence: TGCAGTGCTAGAGATCCGGGACTAGCCGGGGAGACCCAGTACTTC. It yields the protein CSARDPGLAGETQYF.

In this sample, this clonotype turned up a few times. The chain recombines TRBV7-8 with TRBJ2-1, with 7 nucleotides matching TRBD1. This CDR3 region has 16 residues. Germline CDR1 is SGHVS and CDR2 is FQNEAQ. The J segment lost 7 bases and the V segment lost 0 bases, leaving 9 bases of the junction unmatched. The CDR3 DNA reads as TGTGCCAGCAGCTTAGCGGGCAGGGGGAAATCAAATGAGCAGTTCTTC. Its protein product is CASSLAGRGKSNEQFF.

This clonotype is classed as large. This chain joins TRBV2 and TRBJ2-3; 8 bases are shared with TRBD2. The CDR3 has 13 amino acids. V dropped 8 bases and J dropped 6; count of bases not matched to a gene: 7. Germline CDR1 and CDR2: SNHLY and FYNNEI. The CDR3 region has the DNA TGTGCCAGCGCGGGGGGCCGAGGGGATACGCAGTATTTT. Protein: CASAGGRGDTQYF.

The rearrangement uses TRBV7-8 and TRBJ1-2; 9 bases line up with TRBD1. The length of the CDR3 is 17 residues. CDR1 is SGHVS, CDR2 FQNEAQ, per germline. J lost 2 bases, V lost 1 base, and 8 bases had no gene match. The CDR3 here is CASSLGPRDRANYGYTF. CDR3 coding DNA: TGTGCCAGCAGCTTAGGGCCTCGGGACAGGGCCAACTATGGCTACACCTTC.

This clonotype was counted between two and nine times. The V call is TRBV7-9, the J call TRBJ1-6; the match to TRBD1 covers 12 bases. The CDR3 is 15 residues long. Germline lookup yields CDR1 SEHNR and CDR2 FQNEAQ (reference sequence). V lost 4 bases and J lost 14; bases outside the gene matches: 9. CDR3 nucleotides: TGTGCCAGCAGCTCCGCCGGGACAGGGGGCGAAGCCCTCCACTTT. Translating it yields CASSSAGTGGEALHF.

CDR3 bases: TGTGCCAGCAGTCAAGTGGTTGGAAACACCATATATTTT. It translates to CASSQVVGNTIYF. The chain combines TRBV25-1 with TRBJ1-3; no clear D. V was clipped by 5 bases and J by 3 bases, with 8 bases between them. Germline CDR1 is MGHDK and CDR2 is SYGVNS. CDR3 length: 13 amino acids. The full variable domain, rest sourced from reference TRBV25-1 and TRBJ1-3, is EADIYQTPRYLVIGTGKKITLECSQTMGHDKMYWYQQDPGMELHLIHYSYGVNSTEKGDLSSESTVSRIRTEHFPLTLESARPSHTSQYLCASSQVVGNTIYFGEGSWLTVV.

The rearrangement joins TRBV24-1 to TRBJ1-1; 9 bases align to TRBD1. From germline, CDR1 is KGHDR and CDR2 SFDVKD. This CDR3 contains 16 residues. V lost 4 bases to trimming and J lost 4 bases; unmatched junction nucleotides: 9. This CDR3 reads CATSDSGTGRSTEAFF. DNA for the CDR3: TGTGCCACCAGTGACTCCGGGACAGGGAGGAGCACTGAAGCTTTCTTT.

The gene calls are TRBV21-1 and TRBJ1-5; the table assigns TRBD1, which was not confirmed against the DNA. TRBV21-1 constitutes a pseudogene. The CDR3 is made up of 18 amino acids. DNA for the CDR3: TGTGCCAGCAGCAAAGCCAGGACAGGGGGCAAGATTAGACAGCCCCAGCATTTT. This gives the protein CASSKARTGGKIRQPQHF.

Here the CDR3 reads CASSLRSEQYF. In DNA, the CDR3 is TGTGCCAGCAGTTTAAGGAGCGAGCAGTACTTC. The chain links TRBV28 to TRBJ2-7, with D uncertain. This CDR3 contains 11 residues. V was shortened by 2 bases and J by 6 bases, with 5 bases between the two germline ends. CDR1 MDHEN and CDR2 SYDVKM come from the germline V gene.

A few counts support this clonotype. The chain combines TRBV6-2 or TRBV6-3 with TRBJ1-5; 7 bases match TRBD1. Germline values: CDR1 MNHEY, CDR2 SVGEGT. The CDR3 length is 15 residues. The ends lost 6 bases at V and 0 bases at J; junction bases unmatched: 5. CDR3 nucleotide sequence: TGTGCCAGCAGGCCCGACAGGGATAGCAATCAGCCCCAGCATTTT. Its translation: CASRPDRDSNQPQHF.

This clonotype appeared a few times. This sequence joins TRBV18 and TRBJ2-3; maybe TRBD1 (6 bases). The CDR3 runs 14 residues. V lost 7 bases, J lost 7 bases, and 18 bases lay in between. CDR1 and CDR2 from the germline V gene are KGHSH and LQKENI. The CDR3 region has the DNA TGTGCCAGCTTACAGGGAGCCGCACCAAATACGCAGTATTTT. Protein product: CASLQGAAPNTQYF. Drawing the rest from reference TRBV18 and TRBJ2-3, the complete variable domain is NAGVMQNPRHLVRRRGQEARLRCSPMKGHSHVYWYRQLPEEGLKFMVYLQKENIIDESGMPKERFSAEFPKEGPSILRIQQVVRGDSAAYFCASLQGAAPNTQYFGPGTRLTVL.

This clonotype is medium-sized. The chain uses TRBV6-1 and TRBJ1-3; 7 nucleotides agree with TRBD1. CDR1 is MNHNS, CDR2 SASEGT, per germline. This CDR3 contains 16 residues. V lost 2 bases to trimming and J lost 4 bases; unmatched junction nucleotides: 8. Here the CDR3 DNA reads TGTGCCAGCAGTGAACCCGGGCAGGGGGGGGGAAACACCATATATTTT. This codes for CASSEPGQGGGNTIYF.

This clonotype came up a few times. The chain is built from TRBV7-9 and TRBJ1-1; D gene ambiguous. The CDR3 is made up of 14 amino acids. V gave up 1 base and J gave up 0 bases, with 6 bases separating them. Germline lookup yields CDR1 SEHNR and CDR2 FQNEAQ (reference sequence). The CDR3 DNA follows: TGTGCCAGCAGCTTAGAGGCCGTGAACACTGAAGCTTTCTTT. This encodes CASSLEAVNTEAFF.